The 9 T cell receptor beta chains below were found in one sample sequenced in a study of radiation and T cells in renal cell carcinoma. Some clones are missing from TCRdb's copy, which holds only in-frame ones; the method was immunoSEQ multiplex PCR. This repertoire shows under 200,000 clones, around 89% found once; its top ten account for about 11%. The time point is: blood 4 weeks post-SBRT, at nephrectomy. The treatment here: 15 Gy SBRT to primary tumor, nephrectomy 4 weeks later. This sample comprised blood, obtained from a patient whose treatment included radiotherapy and nephrectomy. The receptors were sampled from a woman aged 45 to 65 with renal cell carcinoma.

The V and J genes are TRBV5-6 and TRBJ2-7, with D maybe TRBD1 (5 bases). The CDR3 is 12 residues long. Trimming shortened V by 1 base and J by 5 bases, and 7 bases separated the two germline ends. In germline, CDR1 is SGHDT, CDR2 YYEEEE. CDR3 in DNA: TGTGCCAGCAGCTTGTTAGGGGACGAGCAGTACTTC. It specifies CASSLLGDEQYF.

The chain is built from TRBV4-1 and TRBJ1-6, with D maybe TRBD1 (5 bases). Trimming cost V 1 base and J 4 bases, with 11 bases left between them. Germline V lookup: CDR1 MGHRA, CDR2 YSYEKL. The CDR3 consists of 16 residues. The CDR3 sequence is CASSQALGVYNSPLHF. CDR3 DNA: TGCGCCAGCAGCCAAGCCCTGGGGGTGTATAATTCACCCCTCCACTTT.

This clone turned up a few times. J is TRBJ2-3 and V is TRBV5-8; possible D gene TRBD2, 6 bases. Germline loops: CDR1 SGHTS, CDR2 YDEGEE. Deletions cut 0 bases from V and 2 bases from J, with 10 bases between. CDR3 length equals 15 residues. The CDR3 sequence is CASSLAGGVTDTQYF. As DNA, the CDR3 is TGTGCCAGCAGCTTGGCCGGCGGGGTCACAGATACGCAGTATTTT.

The V and J genes are TRBV19 and TRBJ2-5, with 10 bases lining up with TRBD1. V dropped 6 bases and J dropped 10; count of bases not matched to a gene: 11. The CDR3 is 14 amino acids. CDR1 LNHDA and CDR2 SQIVND come from the germline V gene (reference sequence). CDR3 bases: TGTGCCAGTAGCGAGACAGGGGGCTTGGGGTTCCAGTACTTC. Translated, it gives CASSETGGLGFQYF.

This chain uses TRBV11-2 with TRBJ1-2; D not certain. V lost 6 bases and J 3 bases, leaving 14 bases between the germline ends. CDR3 length: 14 amino acids. The germline gives CDR1 SGHAT, CDR2 FQNNGV. In DNA, the CDR3 is TGTGCCAGCAGGGAAAGGGCGGGGTACTATGGCTACACCTTC. Translated: CASRERAGYYGYTF.

The chain links TRBV4-2 to TRBJ1-2, with D perhaps TRBD1 (5 bases). The length of the CDR3 is 19 residues. V lost 0 bases to trimming and J lost 0 bases, with 20 bases between them. CDR1 LGHNA and CDR2 YNFKEQ come from the germline V gene. In DNA form, the CDR3 reads TGTGCCAGCAGCCAAGATTCGGGGCCACTATTTGCTCCTAACTATGGCTACACCTTC. Translated: CASSQDSGPLFAPNYGYTF.

V and J are TRBV2 and TRBJ1-5; D ambiguous. Germline values: CDR1 SNHLY, CDR2 FYNNEI. Trimming stripped 5 bases from V and 3 bases from J, with 14 bases between. The CDR3 contains 15 residues. The CDR3 protein is CASSWAGEDNQPQHF. In DNA form, the CDR3 reads TGTGCCAGCAGTTGGGCAGGTGAGGACAATCAGCCCCAGCATTTT.

In this sample, this clone turned up once. This chain connects TRBV6-1 to TRBJ1-5; D remains ambiguous. Germline-derived CDR1 and CDR2 are MNHNS and SASEGT. This CDR3 has 14 amino acids. Trimming left V 4 bases short and J 0 bases short, with 7 bases between. CDR3 nucleotides: TGTGCCAGCAGTGGAAGAAATAGCAATCAGCCCCAGCATTTT. Translation gives CASSGRNSNQPQHF.

This chain joins TRBV9 and TRBJ2-1; D is possibly TRBD1 (5 bases). Trimming took off 0 bases at V and 3 bases at J, with 10 bases between the two ends. This CDR3 is built from 15 residues. Looked up from germline, CDR1 is SGDLS and CDR2 is YYNGEE. The DNA for the CDR3 is TGTGCCAGCAGCGTAGGAAGGGGCAACTACAATGAGCAGTTCTTC. The encoded protein is CASSVGRGNYNEQFF. Based on the CDR3 plus reference TRBV9 and TRBJ2-1, the full variable domain is DSGVTQTPKHLITATGQRVTLRCSPRSGDLSVYWYQQSLDQGLQFLIQYYNGEERAKGNILERFSAQQFPDLHSELNLSSLELGDSALYFCASSVGRGNYNEQFFGPGTRLTVL.